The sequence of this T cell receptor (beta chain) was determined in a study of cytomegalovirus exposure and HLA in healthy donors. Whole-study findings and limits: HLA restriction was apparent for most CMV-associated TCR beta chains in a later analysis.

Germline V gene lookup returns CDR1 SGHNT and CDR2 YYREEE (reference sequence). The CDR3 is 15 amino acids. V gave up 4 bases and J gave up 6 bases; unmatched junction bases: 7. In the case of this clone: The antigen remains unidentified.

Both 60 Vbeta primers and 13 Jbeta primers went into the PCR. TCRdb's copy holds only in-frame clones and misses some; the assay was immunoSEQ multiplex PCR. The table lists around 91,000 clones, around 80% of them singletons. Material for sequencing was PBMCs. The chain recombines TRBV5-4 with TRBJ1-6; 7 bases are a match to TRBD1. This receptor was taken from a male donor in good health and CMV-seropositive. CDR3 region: CASSARQGGNSPLHF. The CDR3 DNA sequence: TGTGCCAGCAGCGCAAGACAGGGAGGTAATTCACCCCTCCACTTT.